This T cell receptor (beta chain) was found in a study of HIV-infected patients and healthy controls. This clonotype is medium-sized by share. About 540 ng RNA was reverse transcribed with alpha and beta constant-region primers. Separate chain-specific third strand synthesis with multiplexing indices produced the alpha and beta libraries. Each CDR3 protein gets one entry after TCRdb re-called the 5' RACE reads with MiXCR. The repertoire holds about 11,000 distinct CDR3 sequences, with around 5% as singletons. This CDR3 has 20 amino acids. CDR1 and CDR2 (germline): SEHNR, FQNEAQ (reference sequence). V trimming: 2 bases; J trimming: 0 bases; junction bases outside the gene matches: 16. Whole blood was used without fractionation, so all unsorted peripheral T cells were included.

Sequencing used blood. The receptor's source is an adult in good health. V usage is TRBV7-9 and J usage is TRBJ2-4, with 7 positions matching TRBD1. This CDR3 reads CASSLQSPGGVHRAKNIQYF. The CDR3 DNA sequence: TGTGCCAGCAGCTTACAGAGTCCAGGGGGAGTACACCGAGCCAAAAACATTCAGTACTTC.